Each of the 28 T cell receptor beta chains below was sequenced from the same sample in a study of control samples from healthy donors and cancer patients. The repertoire was sequenced with immunoSEQ multiplex PCR; TCRdb's copy has only in-frame clones and lacks some. The data include fewer than 250,000 clones; the top ten clones carry around 2%. The sequencing sample was made of blood. The receptors come from a woman under 40 in good health.

This chain connects TRBV6-5 to TRBJ1-5; D gene unclear. The CDR3 covers 12 residues. Germline CDR1 reads MNHEY; CDR2 reads SVGAGI. The V end lost 11 bases, the J end lost 10 bases, and 18 bases lay between the germline ends. CDR3 protein: CAAAGVVGPQHF. For the CDR3, the DNA is TGTGCCGCCGCGGGAGTCGTGGGTCCCCAGCATTTT.

CDR3 amino acids: CASCREQETQYF. DNA for the CDR3: TGTGCCAGCTGCCGGGAGCAAGAGACCCAGTACTTC. The rearrangement uses TRBV28 and TRBJ2-5, with D possibly matching TRBD2 (6 bases). CDR3 length: 12 residues. V gave up 8 bases and J gave up 2 bases, with 9 bases separating them. Germline CDR1 is MDHEN and CDR2 is SYDVKM.

The chain combines TRBV6-1 with TRBJ2-3, with no clear D. The CDR3 covers 16 residues. V was trimmed by 2 bases and J by 2 bases, leaving 14 bases between them. From germline, CDR1 is MNHNS and CDR2 SASEGT. This CDR3 is CASSESPYSPTDTQYF. CDR3 sequence (DNA): TGTGCCAGCAGTGAATCGCCTTATTCCCCCACAGATACGCAGTATTTT.

V is TRBV6-6 and J is TRBJ1-1; D is undetermined. V was cut by 6 bases and J by 5 bases, with 4 bases left in between. The CDR3 is 10 amino acids. From germline, CDR1 is MNHNY and CDR2 SVGAGI (reference sequence). The CDR3 protein is CASRETEAFF. The CDR3 DNA reads TGTGCCAGCAGGGAGACTGAAGCTTTCTTT.

This rearrangement joins TRBV14 to TRBJ1-1; unclear D gene. Germline V gene lookup returns CDR1 SGHDN and CDR2 FVKESK. The CDR3 spans 14 residues. V lost 2 bases and J 1 base, leaving 8 bases between the germline ends. Here the CDR3 DNA reads TGTGCCAGCAGCCAATCACTAAGGAACACTGAAGCTTTCTTT. Its translation is CASSQSLRNTEAFF. Drawing the rest from reference TRBV14 and TRBJ1-1, the complete variable domain is EAGVTQFPSHSVIEKGQTVTLRCDPISGHDNLYWYRRVMGKEIKFLLHFVKESKQDESGMPNNRFLAERTGGTYSTLKVQPAELEDSGVYFCASSQSLRNTEAFFGQGTRLTVV.

The DNA for the CDR3 is TGCGCCAGCGGGGGGGGGCGCGGCAATCAGCCCCAGCATTTT. It is translated as CASGGGRGNQPQHF. The V call is TRBV10-2, the J call TRBJ1-5; tentative D call: TRBD1 (6 bases). CDR1 is WSHSY and CDR2 is SAAADI in the germline V gene. Deletions cut 8 bases from V and 2 bases from J, with 13 bases between. The CDR3 has 14 residues.

The V gene is TRBV15, the J gene TRBJ1-5; D remains ambiguous. This CDR3 is built from 13 residues. CDR1 and CDR2 (germline): LNHNV, YYDKDF (reference sequence). V was trimmed by 4 bases and J by 6 bases, leaving 10 bases between them. CDR3 DNA sequence: TGTGCCACCAGCAAGAGGGAATTTCAGCCCCAGCATTTT. Translated: CATSKREFQPQHF.

CDR3 nucleotides: TGCGCCAGCAGCTTGGGGGGCCCCACCGGGGTGTACGAGCAGTACTTC. As protein: CASSLGGPTGVYEQYF. The V gene is TRBV5-1, the J gene TRBJ2-7; D assignment may be TRBD1 or TRBD2 (5 bases each). CDR1 is SGHRS and CDR2 is YFSETQ in the germline V gene. The CDR3 has 16 amino acids. The V gene lost 0 bases and the J gene lost 4 bases, with 17 bases spanning the gap.

The chain uses TRBV7-7 and TRBJ1-3; no firm D call. Germline values: CDR1 SSHAT, CDR2 FNYEAQ (reference sequence). The length of the CDR3 is 13 residues. For the CDR3, the DNA is TGTGCTAGCGGGCCGGGATCTGGAAACACCATATATTTT. Protein product: CASGPGSGNTIYF.

The V call is TRBV28, the J call TRBJ1-2; the D gene is possibly TRBD1 (5 bases). Per germline, CDR1 MDHEN and CDR2 SYDVKM. Trimming removed 7 bases from V and 8 bases from J, with 14 bases in between. The CDR3 is 12 amino acids. The CDR3 spells CASNGATFGYTF. The DNA of the CDR3 is TGTGCCAGCAACGGGGCGACCTTCGGCTACACCTTC.

The V gene is TRBV9, the J gene TRBJ1-4; D is unclear. The germline gives CDR1 SGDLS, CDR2 YYNGEE. The CDR3 extends over 18 amino acids. Trimming removed 2 bases from V and 0 bases from J, with 17 bases in between. For the CDR3, the DNA is TGTGCCAGCAGCGTCGGGCACGGACCCTATGCAACTAATGAAAAACTGTTTTTT. This codes for CASSVGHGPYATNEKLFF.

This CDR3 is CASSQDGQRRDGYTF. The CDR3 DNA follows: TGCGCCAGCAGCCAAGATGGGCAGCGGAGGGATGGCTACACCTTC. V gene TRBV4-3 combines with J gene TRBJ1-2; D gene uncertain. Between the trimmed V and J ends, which lost 0 bases and 6 bases, there was a span of 14 bases. There are 15 residues in the CDR3. Germline CDR1 reads LGHNA; CDR2 reads YSLEER.

J is TRBJ1-5 and V is TRBV28; TRBD1 might be the D (5 bases). This CDR3 contains 16 residues. V lost 5 bases and J 4 bases, leaving 18 bases between the germline ends. The germline V gene encodes CDR1 MDHEN and CDR2 SYDVKM. The CDR3 sequence is CASSGSEGHTNQPQHF. In DNA form, the CDR3 reads TGTGCCAGCAGTGGGAGTGAGGGGCACACTAATCAGCCCCAGCATTTT.

The chain carries TRBV2 and TRBJ1-5, with D perhaps matching TRBD1 (6 bases). Germline assignment: CDR1 SNHLY and CDR2 FYNNEI. Trimming took off 6 bases at V and 3 bases at J, with 15 bases between the two ends. This CDR3 is built from 15 residues. CDR3 coding DNA: TGTGCCAGCAGCCTATCGGGACATTCCAATCAGCCCCAGCATTTT. Its protein is CASSLSGHSNQPQHF.

The chain couples TRBV14 to TRBJ1-1, with D hard to call. The CDR3 consists of 12 residues. The germline CDR1 and CDR2 sequences are SGHDN and FVKESK. V was cut by 2 bases and J by 7 bases, with 8 bases left in between. The CDR3 nucleotides are TGTGCCAGCAGCCAACAGAGGAATGAAGCTTTCTTT. Translated: CASSQQRNEAFF.

The chain recombines TRBV28 with TRBJ1-1, with TRBD1 identical over 7 bases. J gave up 6 bases and V 4 bases, and 11 bases lay outside the gene matches. The V gene's germline CDR1 is MDHEN and CDR2 SYDVKM. The CDR3 extends over 15 amino acids. The CDR3: CASSSSPTGIPEAFF. CDR3 bases: TGTGCCAGCAGTTCCTCCCCGACAGGGATCCCTGAAGCTTTCTTT.

The chain joins TRBV18 to TRBJ1-2; 7 bases line up with TRBD1. V gave up 3 bases and J gave up 6 bases; unmatched junction bases: 10. CDR1 and CDR2 from the germline V gene are KGHSH and LQKENI. This CDR3 spans 15 amino acids. The CDR3 region is CASSPTPTGRDGYTF. CDR3 nucleotides: TGTGCCAGCTCACCGACACCGACAGGGAGAGATGGCTACACCTTC.

The CDR3 region has the DNA TGTGCCAGCAGCCAAGATTTGGCTAGCGGAGAGACCCAGTACTTC. This sequence encodes CASSQDLASGETQYF. The rearrangement joins TRBV3-1 (or the pseudogene TRBV3-2) to TRBJ2-5, with 7 bases aligning to TRBD2. The V and J ends lost 0 bases and 4 bases, in that order; junction bases with no gene match: 5. Germline-derived CDR1 and CDR2 are LGHDT and YNNKEL (reference sequence). The CDR3 covers 15 residues.

This chain connects TRBV7-9 to TRBJ2-1; D gene ambiguous. V lost 1 base to trimming and J lost 7 bases, with 8 bases between them. Germline CDR1 is SEHNR and CDR2 is FQNEAQ (reference sequence). The CDR3 has 13 residues. In DNA form, the CDR3 reads TGTGCCAGCAGCTTAGAATGGGCGAATGAGCAGTTCTTC. It codes for CASSLEWANEQFF. Supplemented by reference TRBV7-9 and TRBJ2-1, the full variable domain reads DTGVSQNPRHKITKRGQNVTFRCDPISEHNRLYWYRQTLGQGPEFLTYFQNEAQLEKSRLLSDRFSAERPKGSFSTLEIQRTEQGDSAMYLCASSLEWANEQFFGPGTRLTVL.

V and J are TRBV27 and TRBJ1-2, with D maybe TRBD1 (5 bases). In germline, CDR1 is MNHEY, CDR2 SMNVEV (reference sequence). The CDR3 is 14 residues long. With 5 bases removed from V and 4 bases from J, the gap between germline ends came to 14 bases. The CDR3 loop reads CASSPNQGPYGYTF. CDR3 bases: TGTGCCAGCAGTCCCAATCAGGGCCCCTATGGCTACACCTTC.

The chain combines TRBV4-2 with TRBJ2-1, with 10 bases aligning to TRBD2. Per germline, CDR1 LGHNA and CDR2 YNFKEQ. Trimming cost V 0 bases and J 4 bases; bases outside gene matches: 0. This CDR3 spans 15 amino acids. For the CDR3, the DNA is TGTGCCAGCAGCCAAGAACTAGCGGGGTACAATGAGCAGTTCTTC. It encodes CASSQELAGYNEQFF.

The chain carries TRBV19 and TRBJ1-1, with no clear D. The germline V and J ends were trimmed by 9 bases and 0 bases, with 14 bases remaining between them. This CDR3 spans 14 amino acids. Germline CDR1 LNHDA, CDR2 SQIVND (reference sequence). CDR3 residues: CARYRAGMNTEAFF. CDR3 DNA sequence: TGTGCCAGATACCGGGCGGGCATGAACACTGAAGCTTTCTTT.

The J gene is TRBJ1-1, the V gene TRBV4-2; D unresolved. Germline CDR1 and CDR2: LGHNA and YNFKEQ. With 1 base removed from V and 3 bases from J, the gap between germline ends came to 12 bases. This CDR3 has 15 amino acids. The CDR3 DNA follows: TGTGCCAGCAGCCAAGGGAAGGGTTCGGACACTGAAGCTTTCTTT. Protein: CASSQGKGSDTEAFF.

J is TRBJ1-4 and V is TRBV7-2; unclear D gene. Trimming took 5 bases from V and 7 from J, leaving 17 bases between them. The CDR3 consists of 15 residues. Germline V CDR1 and CDR2: SGHTA, FQGNSA. CDR3 region: CASSQRALGTEKLFF. DNA of the CDR3: TGTGCCAGCAGCCAGAGGGCCCTAGGCACTGAAAAACTGTTTTTT.

This chain uses TRBV9 with TRBJ1-1, with D tentatively TRBD1 (5 bases). Looked up from germline, CDR1 is SGDLS and CDR2 is YYNGEE. This CDR3 is built from 16 residues. V was pared by 2 bases and J by 0 bases, with 14 bases between. The CDR3 spells CASSVRAVDMNTEAFF. The CDR3 region has the DNA TGTGCCAGCAGCGTTCGGGCAGTGGACATGAACACTGAAGCTTTCTTT.

The rearrangement joins TRBV28 to TRBJ1-1; D is ambiguous. Per the germline V gene, CDR1 is MDHEN and CDR2 is SYDVKM. The V gene lost 6 bases and the J gene lost 1 base, with 12 bases spanning the gap. CDR3 length: 14 residues. The CDR3 sequence: CASSPAGRNTEAFF. CDR3 in DNA: TGTGCCAGCAGCCCAGCGGGTAGGAACACTGAAGCTTTCTTT.

Comment on this clone: Distinct nucleotide sequences in the sample also encode this CDR3. The V gene is TRBV6-5, the J gene TRBJ1-5; weak D call: TRBD1 (5 bases). The CDR3 totals 14 residues. Germline CDR1 and CDR2: MNHEY and SVGAGI. Trimming took off 4 bases at V and 0 bases at J, with 7 bases between the two ends. The CDR3 bases are TGTGCCAGCAGTTTCAGGGATAGCAATCAGCCCCAGCATTTT. Protein product: CASSFRDSNQPQHF.

This chain uses TRBV5-1 with TRBJ1-1, with D hard to call. This CDR3 region has 14 residues. Germline CDR1 SGHRS, CDR2 YFSETQ. Trimming shortened V by 1 base and J by 4 bases, and 11 bases separated the two germline ends. The CDR3 DNA reads as TGCGCCAGCAGCTTGTCGGTTACGGCCACTGAAGCTTTCTTT. Its translation: CASSLSVTATEAFF.